A single sample gave rise to the 7 T cell receptor beta chains below, sequenced in a study of T cells in Graves' hyperthyroidism and ophthalmopathy. There were TCR beta CDR3 regions amplified from RNA transcripts. Initially, a first-round RT-PCR of the TCR CDR3 employed the HTBI primer set. From the multiplex PCR reads, TCRdb called clonotypes with MiXCR, one entry per CDR3 protein. The table has roughly 380,000 distinct CDR3 sequences, about 19% seen once. The sample was blood. The receptors stem from a woman aged 18-29 years with Graves' hyperthyroidism.

This clonotype occurred many times. The chain carries TRBV9 and TRBJ1-1; D uncertain. Germline CDR1 reads SGDLS; CDR2 reads YYNGEE. V lost 3 bases and J 2 bases, leaving 5 bases between the germline ends. The CDR3 length is 12 residues. The CDR3 DNA reads TGTGCCAGCAGCGGCCGTAACACTGAAGCTTTCTTT. This encodes CASSGRNTEAFF.

At least ten counts were recorded for this clonotype. The genes are TRBV19 and TRBJ1-4; no definite D call. Trimming removed 5 bases at V and 8 bases at J, with 12 bases between. The germline V gene has CDR1 LNHDA and CDR2 SQIVND (reference sequence). CDR3 length: 13 amino acids. The CDR3 is CASSPKGSEKLFF. CDR3 nucleotides: TGTGCCAGTAGTCCAAAGGGAAGCGAAAAACTGTTTTTT.

This clonotype was counted at least ten times. This rearrangement joins TRBV5-1 to TRBJ1-3; unclear D gene. Trimming took 2 bases from V and 0 from J, leaving 12 bases between them. The CDR3 has 16 residues. The V gene's germline CDR1 is SGHRS and CDR2 YFSETQ. CDR3 nucleotides: TGCGCCAGCAGCTTCAGCGGACGGAACTCTGGAAACACCATATATTTT. Protein: CASSFSGRNSGNTIYF.

This clonotype was counted many times. This chain joins TRBV5-6 and TRBJ1-2; D is unclear. Trimming took 5 bases from V and 4 from J, leaving 12 bases between them. The CDR3 has 13 residues. Germline CDR1 and CDR2: SGHDT and YYEEEE. The CDR3 DNA follows: TGTGCCAGCAGTCTCGACGGGTTCTATGGCTACACCTTC. Protein: CASSLDGFYGYTF.

The sample holds many counts of this clonotype. The chain couples TRBV4-2 to TRBJ2-5, with 9 nucleotides matching TRBD2. The CDR3 contains 15 residues. From germline, CDR1 is LGHNA and CDR2 YNFKEQ. V lost 6 bases to trimming and J lost 4 bases; unmatched junction nucleotides: 9. The CDR3: CASRNSGGARETQYF. The CDR3 DNA sequence: TGTGCCAGCAGAAATAGCGGGGGAGCGAGAGAGACCCAGTACTTC.

This clonotype occurred many times. The CDR3 DNA reads TGTGCCAGCAGCTTAAGTCTAGCTTACACAGATACGCAGTATTTT. As protein: CASSLSLAYTDTQYF. The V call is TRBV11-1, the J call TRBJ2-3, with a possible D match to TRBD2 (5 bases). Germline V gives CDR1 SGHAT, CDR2 FQDESV (reference sequence). V was pared by 2 bases and J by 2 bases, with 11 bases between. The CDR3 has 15 amino acids.

Ten or more counts support this clonotype. The CDR3 reads CSARDSAGGTNTGELFF. CDR3 bases: TGCAGTGCTAGAGATTCCGCGGGGGGGACTAACACCGGGGAGCTGTTTTTT. V and J are TRBV20-1 and TRBJ2-2; TRBD2 agrees at 9 bases. Germline CDR1 reads DFQATT; CDR2 reads SNEGSKA (reference sequence). With 0 bases clipped from V and 2 bases from J, the junction kept 7 bases outside the gene matches. This CDR3 is 17 amino acids long.